The clone carrying this T cell receptor beta chain was detected once. Antigen specificity is unknown. The data belong to a study of T cell responses to AZD1222 COVID-19 vaccine. Study as a whole: Second-dose timings of about 4 or about 12 weeks were pooled. Points from the study as a whole: Spike as a whole was targeted by vaccine-associated CD4 TCRs, dominant at 160-218 and 743-854.

Data came from immunoSEQ multiplex PCR; TCRdb stores just in-frame clones and leaves some out. This sample has roughly 150,000 clones, with approximately 92% found just once. CDR1 and CDR2 from the germline V gene are GTSNPN and SVGIG (reference sequence). V lost 1 base, J lost 7 bases, and 9 bases stayed unmatched. The CDR3 is 15 residues long. The chain employs TRBV30 and TRBJ2-2; 7 bases align to TRBD1. Sequencing used peripheral blood, obtained on day 0 of AZD1222 vaccination. This clonotype was obtained from an adult in good health. CDR3 coding DNA: TGTGCCTGGAGTGATGAGGGGGCCCTGTACGGGGAGCTGTTTTTT. Translating it yields CAWSDEGALYGELFF.